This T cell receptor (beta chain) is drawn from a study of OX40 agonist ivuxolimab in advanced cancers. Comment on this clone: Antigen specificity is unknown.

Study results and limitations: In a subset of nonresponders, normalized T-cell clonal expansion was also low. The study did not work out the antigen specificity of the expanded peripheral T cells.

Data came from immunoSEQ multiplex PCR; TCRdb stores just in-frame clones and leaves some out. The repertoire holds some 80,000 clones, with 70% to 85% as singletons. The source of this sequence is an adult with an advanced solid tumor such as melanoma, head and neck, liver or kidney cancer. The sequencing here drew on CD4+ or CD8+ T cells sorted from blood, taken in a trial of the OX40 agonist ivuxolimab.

The CDR3 DNA follows: TGTGCCAGCAGCTTACAGGACAGGGGTGATGAAAAACTGTTTTTT. Its translation is CASSLQDRGDEKLFF. The chain employs TRBV7-2 and TRBJ1-4; 9 bases fit TRBD1. The CDR3 has 15 residues. Per the germline V gene, CDR1 is SGHTA and CDR2 is FQGNSA. Trimming cost V 2 bases and J 6 bases; bases outside gene matches: 4.